This T cell receptor beta chain was sequenced for a study of identical twins. Points from the study as a whole: Clonotypes of the beta chain that were abundant in cord blood carried fewer insertions (memory repertoires showed none).

This CDR3 is 19 amino acids long. Trimming took 4 bases from V and 0 from J, leaving 19 bases between them. CDR1 SGHVS and CDR2 FQNEAQ come from the germline V gene. In TCRdb, the 5' RACE reads were re-called with MiXCR into one record per CDR3 protein. The repertoire holds around 480,000 distinct CDR3 sequences, with roughly an eighth as singletons. For this clonotype: Its antigen remains unknown.

The same data also went into a second study, on yellow fever vaccine responses in identical twins.

Specimen: CD4+ T cells sorted from blood. V usage is TRBV7-8 and J usage is TRBJ2-6; perhaps TRBD1 as D (5 bases). The sequence was obtained from a woman between 18 and 29 years old in good health. The CDR3 region is CASSSSSGRASSGANVLTF. The CDR3 nucleotides read TGTGCCAGCAGCTCCTCCTCCGGCAGGGCCAGCTCTGGGGCCAACGTCCTGACTTTC. Drawing the rest from reference TRBV7-8 and TRBJ2-6, the complete variable domain is GAGVSQSPRYKVAKRGQDVALRCDPISGHVSLFWYQQALGQGPEFLTYFQNEAQLDKSGLPSDRFFAERPEGSVSTLKIQRTQQEDSAVYLCASSSSSGRASSGANVLTFGAGSRLTVL.